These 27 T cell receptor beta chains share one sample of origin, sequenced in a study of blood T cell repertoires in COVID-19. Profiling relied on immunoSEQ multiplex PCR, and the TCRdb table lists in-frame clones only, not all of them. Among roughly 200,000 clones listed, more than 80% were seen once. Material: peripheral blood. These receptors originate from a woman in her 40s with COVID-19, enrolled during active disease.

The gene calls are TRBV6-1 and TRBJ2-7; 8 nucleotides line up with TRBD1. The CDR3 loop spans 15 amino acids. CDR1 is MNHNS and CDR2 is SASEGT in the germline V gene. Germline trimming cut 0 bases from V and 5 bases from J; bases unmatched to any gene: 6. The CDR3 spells CASSEARTGKNEQYV. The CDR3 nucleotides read TGTGCCAGCAGTGAAGCCCGGACAGGGAAAAACGAGCAGTACGTC.

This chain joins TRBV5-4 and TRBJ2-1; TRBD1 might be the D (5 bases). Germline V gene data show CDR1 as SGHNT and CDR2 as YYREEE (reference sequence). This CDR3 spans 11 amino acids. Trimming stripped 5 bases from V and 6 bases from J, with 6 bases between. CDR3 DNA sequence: TGTGCCAGCAGTCAGGGCAATGAGCAGTTCTTC. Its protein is CASSQGNEQFF.

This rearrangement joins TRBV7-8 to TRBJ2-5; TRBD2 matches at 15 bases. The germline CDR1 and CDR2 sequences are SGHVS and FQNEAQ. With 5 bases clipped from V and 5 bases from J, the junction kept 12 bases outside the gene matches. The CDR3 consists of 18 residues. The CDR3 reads CASSTPGTSGRPRETQYF. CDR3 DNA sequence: TGTGCCAGCAGCACCCCCGGGACTAGCGGGAGGCCGCGGGAGACCCAGTACTTC.

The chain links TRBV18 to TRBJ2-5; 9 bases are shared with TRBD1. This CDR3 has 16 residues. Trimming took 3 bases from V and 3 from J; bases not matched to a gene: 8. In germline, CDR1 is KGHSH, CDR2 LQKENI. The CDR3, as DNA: TGTGCCAGCTCACCGACCGGGACAGGGCTTAAAGAGACCCAGTACTTC. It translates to CASSPTGTGLKETQYF.

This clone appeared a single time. In nucleotides, the CDR3 is TGTGCCAGCTCACCACGCGTGGTGGCTGAAGCTTTCTTT. Translating it yields CASSPRVVAEAFF. J is TRBJ1-1 and V is TRBV18; D unresolved. Trimming stripped 1 base from V and 6 bases from J, with 9 bases between. Germline assignment: CDR1 KGHSH and CDR2 LQKENI. The CDR3 covers 13 residues.

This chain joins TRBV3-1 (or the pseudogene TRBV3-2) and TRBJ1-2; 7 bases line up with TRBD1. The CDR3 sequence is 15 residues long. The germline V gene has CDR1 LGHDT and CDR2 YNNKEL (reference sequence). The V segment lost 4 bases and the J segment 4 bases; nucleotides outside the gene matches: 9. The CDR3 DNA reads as TGTGCCAGCAGCCGTGGGGGGACAGATTCCTATGGCTACACCTTC. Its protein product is CASSRGGTDSYGYTF.

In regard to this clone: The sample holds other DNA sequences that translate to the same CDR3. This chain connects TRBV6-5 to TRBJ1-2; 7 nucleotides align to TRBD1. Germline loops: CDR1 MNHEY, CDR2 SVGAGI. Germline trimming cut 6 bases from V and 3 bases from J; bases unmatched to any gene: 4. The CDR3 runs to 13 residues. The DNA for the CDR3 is TGTGCCAGCAGCAGGGGACAGCACTATGGCTACACCTTC. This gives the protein CASSRGQHYGYTF.

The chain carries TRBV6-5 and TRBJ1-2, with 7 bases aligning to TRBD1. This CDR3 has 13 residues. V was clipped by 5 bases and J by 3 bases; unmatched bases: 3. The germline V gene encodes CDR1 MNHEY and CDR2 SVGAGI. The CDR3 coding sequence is TGTGCCAGCAGTCCAACAGGGGACTATGGCTACACCTTC. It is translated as CASSPTGDYGYTF.

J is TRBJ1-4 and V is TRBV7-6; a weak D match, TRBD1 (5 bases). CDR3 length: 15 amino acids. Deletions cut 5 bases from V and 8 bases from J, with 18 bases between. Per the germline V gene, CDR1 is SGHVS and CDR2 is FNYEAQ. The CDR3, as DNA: TGTGCCAGCAGCCGGGAGGGGAGTCCTGGCGAAAAACTGTTTTTT. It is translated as CASSREGSPGEKLFF.

CDR3 in DNA: TGTGCCAGCAGTCTTCTGGCGGGAGATTATGAGGATGAGCAGTTCTTC. Its translation is CASSLLAGDYEDEQFF. The chain carries TRBV28 and TRBJ2-1, with 7 positions matching TRBD2. CDR1 is MDHEN and CDR2 is SYDVKM in the germline V gene. There are 16 residues in the CDR3. Trimming at V came to 5 bases and at J to 8 bases, leaving 15 bases not matched to a gene.

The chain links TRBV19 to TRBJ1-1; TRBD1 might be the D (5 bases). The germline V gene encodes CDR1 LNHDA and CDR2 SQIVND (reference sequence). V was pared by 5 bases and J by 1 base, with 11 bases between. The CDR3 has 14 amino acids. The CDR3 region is CASSPQGGNTEAFF. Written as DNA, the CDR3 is TGTGCCAGTAGTCCCCAGGGTGGGAACACTGAAGCTTTCTTT.

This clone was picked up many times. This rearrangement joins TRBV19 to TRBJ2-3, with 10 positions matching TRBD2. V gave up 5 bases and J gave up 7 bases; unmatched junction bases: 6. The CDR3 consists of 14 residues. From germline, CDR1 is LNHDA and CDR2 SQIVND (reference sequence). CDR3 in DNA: TGTGCCAGTAGTGGCAGCGGGGGGGCCAATACGCAGTATTTT. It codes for CASSGSGGANTQYF.

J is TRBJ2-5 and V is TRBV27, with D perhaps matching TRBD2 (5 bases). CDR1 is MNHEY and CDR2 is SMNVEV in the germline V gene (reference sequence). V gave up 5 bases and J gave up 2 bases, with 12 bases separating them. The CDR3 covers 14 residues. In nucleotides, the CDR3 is TGTGCCAGCAGTAAACTAGAAACGCAAGAGACCCAGTACTTC. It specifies CASSKLETQETQYF.

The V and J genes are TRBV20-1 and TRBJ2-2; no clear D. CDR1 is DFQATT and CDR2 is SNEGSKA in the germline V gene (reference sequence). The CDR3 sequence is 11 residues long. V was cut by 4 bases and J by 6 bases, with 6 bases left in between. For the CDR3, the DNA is TGCAGTGCTAAAACGGCCGGGGAGCTGTTTTTT. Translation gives CSAKTAGELFF.

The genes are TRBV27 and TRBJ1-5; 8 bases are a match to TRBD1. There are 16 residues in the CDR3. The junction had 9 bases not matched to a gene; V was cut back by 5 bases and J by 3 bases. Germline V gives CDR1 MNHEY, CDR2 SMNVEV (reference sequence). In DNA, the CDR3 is TGTGCCAGCAGTCCCCGAGGACAGGGTTTCAATCAGCCCCAGCATTTT. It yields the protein CASSPRGQGFNQPQHF.

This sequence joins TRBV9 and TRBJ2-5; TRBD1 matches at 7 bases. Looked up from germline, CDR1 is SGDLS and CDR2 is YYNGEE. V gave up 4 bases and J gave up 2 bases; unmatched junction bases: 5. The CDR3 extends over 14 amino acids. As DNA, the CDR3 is TGTGCCAGCAGCCCTCCGGGACAGCAAGAGACCCAGTACTTC. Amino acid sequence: CASSPPGQQETQYF.

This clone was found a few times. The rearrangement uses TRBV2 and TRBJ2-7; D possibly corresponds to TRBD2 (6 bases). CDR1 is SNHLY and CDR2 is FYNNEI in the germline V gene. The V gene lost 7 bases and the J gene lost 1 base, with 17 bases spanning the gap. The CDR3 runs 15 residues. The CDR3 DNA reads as TGTGCCAGCACCCCCCGGCGGGGCGCGTCCTACGAGCAGTACTTC. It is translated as CASTPRRGASYEQYF.

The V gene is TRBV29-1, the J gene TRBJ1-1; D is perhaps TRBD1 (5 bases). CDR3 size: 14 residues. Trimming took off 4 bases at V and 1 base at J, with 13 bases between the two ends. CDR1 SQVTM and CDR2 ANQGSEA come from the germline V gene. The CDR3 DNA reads TGCAGCGTTGTTGCAGGGTGGGGGAACACTGAAGCTTTCTTT. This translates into CSVVAGWGNTEAFF.

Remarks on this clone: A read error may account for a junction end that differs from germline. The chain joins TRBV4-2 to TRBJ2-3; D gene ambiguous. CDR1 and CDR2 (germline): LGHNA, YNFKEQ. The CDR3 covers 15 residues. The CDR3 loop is CASTQSRLLTDTQYF. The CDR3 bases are TGTGCCAGCACCCAATCTCGACTCCTCACAGATACGCAGTATTTT.

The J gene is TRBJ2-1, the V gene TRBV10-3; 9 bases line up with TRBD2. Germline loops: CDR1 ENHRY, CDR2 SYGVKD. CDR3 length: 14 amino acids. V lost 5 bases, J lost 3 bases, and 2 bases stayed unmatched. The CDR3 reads CAISPSGDYNEQFF. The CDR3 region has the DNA TGTGCCATCAGTCCTAGCGGGGACTACAATGAGCAGTTCTTC.

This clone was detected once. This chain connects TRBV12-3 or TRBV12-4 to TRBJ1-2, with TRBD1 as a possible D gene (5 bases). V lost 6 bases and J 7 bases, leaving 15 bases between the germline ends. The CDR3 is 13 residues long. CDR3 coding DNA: TGTGCCAGCAGCCGCCGTCAGGGAGGTGGCTACACCTTC. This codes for CASSRRQGGGYTF.

The CDR3 loop reads CASSYSTRMYNSPLHF. The CDR3 coding sequence is TGTGCCAGCAGTTATTCGACACGAATGTATAATTCACCCCTCCACTTT. The chain links TRBV6-5 to TRBJ1-6; D gene ambiguous. CDR3 length: 16 amino acids. Trimming removed 3 bases from V and 4 bases from J, with 13 bases in between. Looked up from germline, CDR1 is MNHEY and CDR2 is SVGAGI.

The CDR3 loop reads CASSEFGGWNTGELFF. In DNA, the CDR3 is TGTGCCAGCAGTGAATTCGGGGGGTGGAACACCGGGGAGCTGTTTTTT. V is TRBV6-1 and J is TRBJ2-2; 7 nucleotides match TRBD2. V dropped 2 bases and J dropped 1; count of bases not matched to a gene: 4. CDR3 size: 16 residues. Per germline, CDR1 MNHNS and CDR2 SASEGT.

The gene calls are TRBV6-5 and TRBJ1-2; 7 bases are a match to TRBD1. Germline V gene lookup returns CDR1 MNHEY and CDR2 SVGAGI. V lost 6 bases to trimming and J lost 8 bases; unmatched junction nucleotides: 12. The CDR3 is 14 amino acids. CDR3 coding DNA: TGTGCCAGCAGAAAACTGACAGGGATGCCAGGCTACACCTTC. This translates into CASRKLTGMPGYTF.

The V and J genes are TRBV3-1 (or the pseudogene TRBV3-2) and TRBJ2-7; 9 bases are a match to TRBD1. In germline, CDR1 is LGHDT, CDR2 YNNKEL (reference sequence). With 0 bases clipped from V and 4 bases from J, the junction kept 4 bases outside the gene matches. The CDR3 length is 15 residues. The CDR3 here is CASSQDWTGDYEQYF. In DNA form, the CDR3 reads TGTGCCAGCAGCCAAGATTGGACAGGGGATTACGAGCAGTACTTC.

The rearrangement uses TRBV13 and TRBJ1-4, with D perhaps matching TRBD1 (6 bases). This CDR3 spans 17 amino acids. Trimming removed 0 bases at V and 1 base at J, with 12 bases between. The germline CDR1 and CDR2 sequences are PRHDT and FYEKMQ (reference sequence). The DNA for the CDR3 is TGTGCCAGCAGCTTAGGGTCACGCAGGGGAACTAATGAAAAACTGTTTTTT. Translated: CASSLGSRRGTNEKLFF.

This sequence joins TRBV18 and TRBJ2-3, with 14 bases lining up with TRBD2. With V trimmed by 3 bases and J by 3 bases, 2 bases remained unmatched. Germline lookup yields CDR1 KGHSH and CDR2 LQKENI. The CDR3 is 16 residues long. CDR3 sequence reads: CASSPRLAGGTDTQYF. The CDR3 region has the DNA TGTGCCAGCTCACCGAGACTAGCGGGGGGGACAGATACGCAGTATTTT.